The 30 T cell receptor beta chains presented below share a single source sample, sequenced in a study of blood T cell repertoires in COVID-19. TCRdb keeps only in-frame clones here, not all; method: immunoSEQ multiplex PCR. The table has roughly 200,000 clones, around 85% seen once. The specimen sequenced was peripheral blood. These TCRs come from a woman in her fifties or sixties with acute or convalescent COVID-19.

The chain is built from TRBV6-1 and TRBJ1-2, with 7 bases identical to TRBD1. Per germline, CDR1 MNHNS and CDR2 SASEGT. The CDR3 runs to 14 residues. Trimming removed 2 bases from V and 6 bases from J; junction bases left unmatched: 6. This CDR3 is CASSEQTGPHGYTF. CDR3 DNA sequence: TGTGCCAGCAGTGAACAGACAGGGCCCCATGGCTACACCTTC.

The V gene is TRBV7-9, the J gene TRBJ1-6; 7 bases are shared with TRBD1. In germline, CDR1 is SEHNR, CDR2 FQNEAQ (reference sequence). This CDR3 has 16 residues. The V gene end was trimmed by 0 bases and the J gene end by 7 bases; junction bases not matched to a gene: 6. This CDR3 is CASSLAGDRRNSPLHF. The CDR3 DNA reads TGTGCCAGCAGCTTAGCTGGGGACAGAAGGAATTCACCCCTCCACTTT.

This clone appeared once. V and J are TRBV21-1 and TRBJ2-3; TRBD2, as called in the table, went unchecked against the DNA. TRBV21-1 is an annotated pseudogene. The CDR3 covers 14 residues. CDR3 nucleotide sequence: TGTGCCAGCAGCAAACCCGGGAGGGTCAACACGCAGTATTTT. Translating gives CASSKPGRVNTQYF.

This clone has a count of ten or more. The chain employs TRBV2 and TRBJ2-7; 7 positions agree with TRBD2. The germline V gene encodes CDR1 SNHLY and CDR2 FYNNEI. J was trimmed by 2 bases and V by 8 bases; bases with no gene match: 6. The CDR3 runs to 13 residues. DNA of the CDR3: TGTGCCAGCCTAGATCGGGGGGCCTACGAGCAGTACGTC. This encodes CASLDRGAYEQYV.

This clone has a handful of counts. The J gene is TRBJ1-6, the V gene TRBV10-2; 7 nucleotides match TRBD1. There are 15 residues in the CDR3. The germline gives CDR1 WSHSY, CDR2 SAAADI. V gave up 7 bases and J gave up 5 bases; unmatched junction bases: 8. The CDR3 region is CASTDRARNNSPLHF. DNA of the CDR3: TGCGCCAGCACCGACAGGGCTCGAAATAATTCACCCCTCCACTTT.

The chain joins TRBV3-1 (or the pseudogene TRBV3-2) to TRBJ1-2; TRBD1 is a possible D gene (5 bases). Germline lookup yields CDR1 LGHDT and CDR2 YNNKEL (reference sequence). CDR3 length: 14 residues. Between the trimmed V and J ends, which lost 0 bases and 8 bases, there was a span of 13 bases. CDR3 loop: CASSQDEQEGGYTF. As DNA, the CDR3 is TGTGCCAGCAGCCAAGATGAACAGGAGGGGGGCTACACCTTC.

The chain employs TRBV5-6 and TRBJ2-7; 9 positions agree with TRBD2. Germline V gene data show CDR1 as SGHDT and CDR2 as YYEEEE. The CDR3 extends over 13 amino acids. J was trimmed by 10 bases and V by 1 base; bases with no gene match: 6. The CDR3 here is CASSLSIAGVQYV. The CDR3, as DNA: TGTGCCAGCAGCTTGAGCATAGCGGGAGTTCAGTACGTC.

The J gene is TRBJ2-2, the V gene TRBV30; no clear D. CDR1 and CDR2 (germline): GTSNPN, SVGIG (reference sequence). The CDR3 has 11 residues. The V end lost 5 bases, the J end lost 5 bases, and 6 bases lay between the germline ends. In DNA, the CDR3 is TGTGCCTGGTGGGCGACCGGGGAGCTGTTTTTT. Its translation is CAWWATGELFF.

The rearrangement uses TRBV6-1 and TRBJ2-2, with TRBD1 matching 9 bases. CDR3 size: 15 residues. The trim removed 5 bases at V and 1 base at J, leaving 2 bases unmatched. The V gene's germline CDR1 is MNHNS and CDR2 SASEGT. CDR3 amino acids: CASSKTGGNTGELFF. The CDR3 region has the DNA TGTGCCAGCAGTAAGACAGGGGGGAACACCGGGGAGCTGTTTTTT.

The CDR3 sequence is CASSVSGQGLGETQYF. The CDR3 DNA follows: TGTGCCAGCAGCGTGTCGGGACAGGGGTTGGGAGAGACCCAGTACTTC. The chain employs TRBV7-8 and TRBJ2-5, with 10 bases matching TRBD1. Germline CDR1 and CDR2: SGHVS and FQNEAQ. The CDR3 length is 16 residues. V shed 5 bases and J 4 bases; nucleotides not matched to a gene: 10.

The rearrangement links TRBV24-1 to TRBJ2-5, with no clear D. The CDR3 loop spans 15 amino acids. Germline V gene sequence: CDR1 KGHDR, CDR2 SFDVKD. V was trimmed by 4 bases and J by 1 base, leaving 12 bases between them. CDR3 loop: CATSDRLMGQETQYF. The CDR3 nucleotides read TGTGCCACCAGTGACAGGTTGATGGGCCAAGAGACCCAGTACTTC.

J is TRBJ2-3 and V is TRBV28; TRBD2 matches 9 bases. J gave up 4 bases and V 2 bases, and 10 bases lay outside the gene matches. Germline V gene data show CDR1 as MDHEN and CDR2 as SYDVKM. CDR3 length: 17 amino acids. In DNA form, the CDR3 reads TGTGCCAGCAGTTTAGGTTCCTTGGCGGGAGGGGCAGATACGCAGTATTTT. As protein: CASSLGSLAGGADTQYF.

Regarding this clone: Other DNA sequences within the sample encode an identical CDR3. This rearrangement joins TRBV12-3 or TRBV12-4 to TRBJ1-5; possibly TRBD1 for D (5 bases). V was cut by 6 bases and J by 4 bases, with 10 bases left in between. CDR3 length equals 13 residues. In DNA form, the CDR3 reads TGTGCCAGCAGCCTTACAGGAAATCAGCCCCAGCATTTT. Translated, it gives CASSLTGNQPQHF.

The chain uses TRBV5-1 and TRBJ1-2; a weak D match, TRBD1 (5 bases). V was pared by 4 bases and J by 8 bases, with 15 bases between. This CDR3 has 13 residues. CDR1 is SGHRS and CDR2 is YFSETQ in the germline V gene. The CDR3 spells CASSQARGLGYTF. CDR3 sequence (DNA): TGCGCCAGCAGCCAAGCTAGGGGTCTGGGCTACACCTTC.

This sequence joins TRBV5-6 and TRBJ2-2, with TRBD2 matching over 9 bases. This CDR3 has 16 amino acids. V shed 2 bases, J shed 5 bases, and the junction held 7 bases outside the gene matches. Germline CDR1 is SGHDT and CDR2 is YYEEEE. The chain's CDR3 is CASSLRAGGWTGELFF. The CDR3 region has the DNA TGTGCCAGCAGCTTACGAGCGGGAGGTTGGACCGGGGAGCTGTTTTTT.

This clone has a handful of counts. The chain links TRBV4-2 to TRBJ2-2, with TRBD1 matching over 9 bases. This CDR3 has 17 residues. The ends lost 6 bases at V and 0 bases at J; junction bases unmatched: 8. Germline values: CDR1 LGHNA, CDR2 YNFKEQ. In nucleotides, the CDR3 is TGTGCCAGCAGACTAGGACAGGGGCTTACGAACACCGGGGAGCTGTTTTTT. Protein: CASRLGQGLTNTGELFF.

V usage is TRBV9 and J usage is TRBJ2-3; D is possibly TRBD1 (6 bases). Trimming stripped 5 bases from V and 0 bases from J, with 16 bases between. Germline V gene sequence: CDR1 SGDLS, CDR2 YYNGEE. This CDR3 contains 16 residues. DNA for the CDR3: TGTGCCAGCAGTAGAGGGGGTCTTCCTAGCACAGATACGCAGTATTTT. Translated, it gives CASSRGGLPSTDTQYF.

The chain couples TRBV7-8 to TRBJ2-1, with 8 bases that match TRBD2. CDR1 is SGHVS, CDR2 FQNEAQ, per germline. The junction had 11 bases not matched to a gene; V was cut back by 2 bases and J by 8 bases. The CDR3 sequence is 16 residues long. CDR3 in amino acids: CASSLLAGGLGDEQFF. The CDR3 nucleotides read TGTGCCAGCAGCTTATTGGCGGGGGGACTAGGGGATGAGCAGTTCTTC.

The sample holds a few counts of this clone. The rearrangement links TRBV25-1 to TRBJ1-2, with TRBD1 matching over 10 bases. CDR1 and CDR2 from the germline V gene are MGHDK and SYGVNS. The CDR3 sequence is 16 residues long. V lost 5 bases to trimming and J lost 0 bases; unmatched junction nucleotides: 6. CDR3 sequence: CASSPPGQGANYGYTF. Written as DNA, the CDR3 is TGTGCCAGCAGTCCTCCCGGACAGGGGGCTAACTATGGCTACACCTTC.

The chain links TRBV10-1 to TRBJ2-3, with a weak D call TRBD1 (5 bases). There are 13 residues in the CDR3. The ends were cut back, 4 bases at V and 6 bases at J, with 11 bases in the middle. Germline CDR1 reads WNHNN; CDR2 reads SYGVQD (reference sequence). The CDR3: CASSGNPGDTQYF. The CDR3 DNA is TGCGCCAGCAGTGGTAACCCAGGGGATACGCAGTATTTT.

The V call is TRBV7-2, the J call TRBJ2-5, with D hard to call. V was shortened by 2 bases and J by 2 bases, with 3 bases between the two germline ends. The V gene's germline CDR1 is SGHTA and CDR2 FQGNSA. The CDR3 length is 12 residues. CDR3 amino acids: CASSLYQETQYF. The CDR3 nucleotides are TGTGCCAGCAGCTTATATCAAGAGACCCAGTACTTC.

This chain uses TRBV6-6 with TRBJ1-1; no firm D call. Germline assignment: CDR1 MNHNY and CDR2 SVGAGI (reference sequence). Trimming cost V 5 bases and J 2 bases, with 3 bases left between them. This CDR3 is built from 11 residues. DNA for the CDR3: TGTGCCAGCAGTCCTAACACTGAAGCTTTCTTT. Translation gives CASSPNTEAFF.

The genes are TRBV5-1 and TRBJ2-5; D is uncertain. The V and J ends lost 4 bases and 5 bases respectively, with 12 bases between them. The CDR3 has 13 amino acids. CDR1 and CDR2 (germline): SGHRS, YFSETQ. The CDR3 here is CASSNSYVETQYF. CDR3 nucleotides: TGCGCCAGCAGCAATAGCTATGTGGAGACCCAGTACTTC.

This clone has only a few counts. The V gene is TRBV18, the J gene TRBJ1-4, with D perhaps matching TRBD1 (6 bases). Germline CDR1 KGHSH, CDR2 LQKENI. V lost 1 base, J lost 4 bases, and 16 bases lay in between. The CDR3 length is 17 residues. The CDR3 spells CASSPLGQREGNEKLFF. In nucleotides, the CDR3 is TGTGCCAGCTCACCACTTGGACAGCGTGAGGGTAATGAAAAACTGTTTTTT.

The chain employs TRBV15 and TRBJ1-2, with D uncertain. The germline V and J ends were trimmed by 0 bases and 6 bases, with 14 bases remaining between them. CDR1 and CDR2 (germline): LNHNV, YYDKDF (reference sequence). The CDR3 length is 15 residues. The CDR3 spells CATSRDAGPRDGYTF. Written as DNA, the CDR3 is TGTGCCACCAGCAGAGATGCCGGCCCACGGGATGGCTACACCTTC.

The V gene is TRBV11-3, the J gene TRBJ2-1; TRBD2 matches 16 bases. Germline V lookup: CDR1 SGHNT, CDR2 YENEEA. V gave up 5 bases and J gave up 8 bases; unmatched junction bases: 3. The CDR3 length is 15 residues. This chain's CDR3 is CASSHGTSGRDEQFF. For the CDR3, the DNA is TGTGCCAGCAGCCACGGGACTAGCGGGAGGGATGAGCAGTTCTTC. Supplemented by reference TRBV11-3 and TRBJ2-1, the full variable domain reads EAGVVQSPRYKIIEKKQPVAFWCNPISGHNTLYWYLQNLGQGPELLIRYENEEAVDDSQLPKDRFSAERLKGVDSTLKIQPAELGDSAVYLCASSHGTSGRDEQFFGPGTRLTVL.

V is TRBV28 and J is TRBJ1-6; D ambiguous. Per germline, CDR1 MDHEN and CDR2 SYDVKM. Between the trimmed V and J ends, which lost 10 bases and 5 bases, there was a span of 15 bases. The CDR3 is 14 amino acids. CDR3 protein: CATGLGGNNSPLHF. The CDR3 region has the DNA TGTGCCACCGGTCTAGGAGGGAATAATTCACCCCTCCACTTT.

The rearrangement joins TRBV2 to TRBJ2-2; D is unclear. In germline, CDR1 is SNHLY, CDR2 FYNNEI. The CDR3 consists of 14 residues. V dropped 5 bases and J dropped 5 bases, with 12 bases sitting between them. CDR3: CASSTQVGTGELFF. The CDR3 DNA sequence: TGTGCCAGCAGTACTCAGGTTGGGACCGGGGAGCTGTTTTTT.

In nucleotides, the CDR3 is TGTGCCAGCAGCTCCCCGACAAACGGGGAGCTGTTTTTT. Its protein is CASSSPTNGELFF. The chain carries TRBV7-9 and TRBJ2-2; D not certain. This CDR3 region has 13 residues. Trimming removed 4 bases from V and 7 bases from J, with 10 bases in between. From germline, CDR1 is SEHNR and CDR2 FQNEAQ (reference sequence).

The V and J genes are TRBV29-1 and TRBJ1-2; D remains unclear. The germline V gene encodes CDR1 SQVTM and CDR2 ANQGSEA. The length of the CDR3 is 13 residues. The ends were cut back, 2 bases at V and 2 bases at J, with 9 bases in the middle. CDR3 in DNA: TGCAGCGTTGAATGGCAGGCCAACTATGGCTACACCTTC. Translated, it gives CSVEWQANYGYTF.